One sample yielded the 18 T cell receptor beta chains listed below, sequenced in a study of CD8 T cells in ankylosing spondylitis. MiXCR, run by TCRdb on the 5' RACE reads, gives a single entry per CDR3 protein. Altogether 670,000 or so distinct CDR3 sequences are present, 15% to 20% being singletons, with the ten largest covering around a fifth. Findings and limits, study-wide: Blood from ankylosing spondylitis patients appeared to carry a characteristic roughly 8-variant TCR beta motif.

These receptors have no known antigen. The material sequenced was blood, either unsorted or a sorted T cell fraction (not recorded which). The receptors were sampled from a male donor with ankylosing spondylitis.

To note about this clonotype: The CDR3 end shows no conserved phenylalanine or tryptophan, and so a read error is likely. This rearrangement joins TRBV13 to TRBJ2-1; D gene ambiguous. Trimming took 1 base from V and 7 from J, leaving 11 bases between them. Germline values: CDR1 PRHDT, CDR2 FYEKMQ (reference sequence). CDR3 length: 14 residues. The CDR3: CASSLEGKVNEQFS. The CDR3 DNA reads TGTGCCAGCAGCTTAGAGGGAAAGGTGAATGAGCAGTTCTCC.

This clonotype was seen only once. The gene calls are TRBV29-1 and TRBJ2-5; D perhaps matches TRBD1 (6 bases). Germline V gene sequence: CDR1 SQVTM, CDR2 ANQGSEA. The CDR3 contains 13 residues. V lost 2 bases and J lost 6, with 13 bases in between. CDR3 DNA sequence: TGCAGCGTTGAAAAGGACAGTTGGAAGACCCAGTACTTC. It encodes CSVEKDSWKTQYF.

The rearrangement uses TRBV20-1 and TRBJ1-1; D call uncertain. Germline V gene data show CDR1 as DFQATT and CDR2 as SNEGSKA (reference sequence). The CDR3 loop spans 14 amino acids. Here the CDR3 DNA reads TGCAGATGTAGAAGCTCAGCCTCGTACACTGAAGCTTTCTTT. Translated: CRCRSSASYTEAFF.

This clonotype showed up just a few times. This chain connects TRBV7-2 to TRBJ2-2; TRBD2 might be the D (6 bases). V gave up 4 bases and J gave up 5 bases, with 8 bases separating them. Germline V gene lookup returns CDR1 SGHTA and CDR2 FQGNSA. The CDR3 consists of 13 residues. Written as DNA, the CDR3 is TGTGCCAGCAGCTCGACTAGTACCGGGGAGCTGTTTTTT. Its protein product is CASSSTSTGELFF.

The rearrangement links TRBV7-9 to TRBJ2-3; D might be TRBD1 (5 bases). The V gene's germline CDR1 is SEHNR and CDR2 FQNEAQ (reference sequence). There are 13 residues in the CDR3. V gave up 5 bases and J gave up 4 bases, with 10 bases separating them. DNA for the CDR3: TGTGCCAGCAGCCCCCGGACACCAGATACGCAGTATTTT. This sequence encodes CASSPRTPDTQYF. Full variable domain (outside the CDR3, taken from reference TRBV7-9 and TRBJ2-3): DTGVSQNPRHKITKRGQNVTFRCDPISEHNRLYWYRQTLGQGPEFLTYFQNEAQLEKSRLLSDRFSAERPKGSFSTLEIQRTEQGDSAMYLCASSPRTPDTQYFGPGTRLTVL.

The table lists this clonotype with many counts. This chain's CDR3 is CAISPTSVDAGELFF. In DNA, the CDR3 is TGTGCCATCAGCCCGACTAGCGTTGACGCCGGGGAGCTGTTTTTT. This sequence joins TRBV10-3 and TRBJ2-2; 8 bases are a match to TRBD2. The trim removed 6 bases at V and 6 bases at J, leaving 9 bases unmatched. Germline V gene lookup returns CDR1 ENHRY and CDR2 SYGVKD. The length of the CDR3 is 15 residues.

Many counts were recorded for this clonotype. J is TRBJ2-5 and V is TRBV30; D remains ambiguous. The CDR3 sequence is 12 residues long. The germline V gene encodes CDR1 GTSNPN and CDR2 SVGIG (reference sequence). V gave up 0 bases and J gave up 6 bases, with 8 bases separating them. The CDR3 DNA follows: TGTGCCTGGAGTGTCAACACGCAGACCCAGTACTTC. Protein sequence: CAWSVNTQTQYF.

The chain joins TRBV4-2 to TRBJ1-1; no clear D. CDR1 and CDR2 from the germline V gene are LGHNA and YNFKEQ. The CDR3 length is 15 residues. Trimming removed 8 bases at V and 2 bases at J, with 18 bases between. CDR3 in amino acids: CASRSDLPPNTEAFF. CDR3 nucleotides: TGTGCCAGCCGTTCGGACCTCCCCCCAAACACTGAAGCTTTCTTT.

The rearrangement joins TRBV7-9 to TRBJ2-1; the D gene is possibly TRBD1 (6 bases). Trimming pared 7 bases from V and 7 bases from J, leaving 17 bases between. CDR1 is SEHNR and CDR2 is FQNEAQ in the germline V gene (reference sequence). The CDR3 loop spans 14 amino acids. This CDR3 reads CASTRTATSNEQFF. CDR3 sequence (DNA): TGTGCCAGCACTCGGACAGCCACGTCGAATGAGCAGTTCTTC.

This clonotype occurred a few times. This chain joins TRBV6-1 and TRBJ2-7, with D possibly being TRBD2 (5 bases). Germline V lookup: CDR1 MNHNS, CDR2 SASEGT. This CDR3 contains 14 residues. Trimming shortened V by 1 base and J by 3 bases, and 10 bases separated the two germline ends. In DNA form, the CDR3 reads TGTGCCAGCAGTGAAGGCGGACTGGGCTACGAGCAGTACTTC. It encodes CASSEGGLGYEQYF.

This clonotype was picked up many times. This rearrangement joins TRBV5-1 to TRBJ2-5, with D uncertain. CDR1 is SGHRS and CDR2 is YFSETQ in the germline V gene. The CDR3 runs to 14 residues. With 0 bases removed from V and 3 bases from J, the gap between germline ends came to 9 bases. The CDR3 region is CASSLARLEETQYF. The DNA of the CDR3 is TGCGCCAGCAGCTTGGCTCGGTTGGAAGAGACCCAGTACTTC. Based on the CDR3 plus reference TRBV5-1 and TRBJ2-5, the full variable domain is KAGVTQTPRYLIKTRGQQVTLSCSPISGHRSVSWYQQTPGQGLQFLFEYFSETQRNKGNFPGRFSGRQFSNSRSEMNVSTLELGDSALYLCASSLARLEETQYFGPGTRLLVL.

The chain recombines TRBV20-1 with TRBJ1-5, with 9 bases that match TRBD1. J lost 1 base, V lost 3 bases, and 7 bases had no gene match. The CDR3 totals 16 residues. From germline, CDR1 is DFQATT and CDR2 SNEGSKA (reference sequence). Here the CDR3 reads CSASIQGARSNQPQHF. Written as DNA, the CDR3 is TGCAGTGCTAGCATACAGGGGGCCCGGAGCAATCAGCCCCAGCATTTT.

This clonotype was detected a few times. V usage is TRBV11-2 and J usage is TRBJ2-5; 11 nucleotides match TRBD2. Germline CDR1 SGHAT, CDR2 FQNNGV. This CDR3 has 14 residues. V gave up 4 bases and J gave up 13 bases; unmatched junction bases: 11. This chain's CDR3 is CASSSTSGGPPLYF. The CDR3 DNA follows: TGTGCCAGCAGCTCTACTAGCGGGGGCCCACCCCTGTACTTC.

This clonotype came up a few times. V and J are TRBV6-5 and TRBJ1-1; D is undetermined. V dropped 0 bases and J dropped 0 bases, with 11 bases sitting between them. Germline CDR1 MNHEY, CDR2 SVGAGI. The CDR3 is made up of 16 amino acids. The CDR3 protein is CASSYSNPALNTEAFF. The DNA for the CDR3 is TGTGCCAGCAGTTACTCAAATCCCGCTCTGAACACTGAAGCTTTCTTT.

This clonotype was observed a few times. The chain recombines TRBV10-3 with TRBJ2-7; D possibly corresponds to TRBD2 (6 bases). V was pared by 0 bases and J by 7 bases, with 10 bases between. Germline lookup yields CDR1 ENHRY and CDR2 SYGVKD. CDR3 length equals 13 residues. The CDR3 nucleotides are TGTGCCATCAGTGAGTCGTTGGCGGGAGAGCAGTACTTC. As protein: CAISESLAGEQYF.

The V and J genes are TRBV7-9 and TRBJ1-4; the match to TRBD1 covers 10 bases. Germline V lookup: CDR1 SEHNR, CDR2 FQNEAQ (reference sequence). The CDR3 sequence is 17 residues long. The J segment lost 2 bases and the V segment lost 5 bases, leaving 8 bases of the junction unmatched. The CDR3 loop reads CASSLHDRGLTNEKLFF. In nucleotides, the CDR3 is TGTGCCAGCAGCCTCCACGACAGGGGGCTGACTAATGAAAAACTGTTTTTT.

In this sample, this clonotype turned up a few times. The chain links TRBV10-3 to TRBJ2-1; TRBD2 agrees at 11 bases. CDR1 and CDR2 from the germline V gene are ENHRY and SYGVKD. The trim removed 6 bases at V and 5 bases at J, leaving 9 bases unmatched. The CDR3 is 16 amino acids. The CDR3, as DNA: TGTGCCATCAGCGGGGACGGGACTAGCGGAAACAATGAGCAGTTCTTC. Translating gives CAISGDGTSGNNEQFF.

The chain combines TRBV7-9 with TRBJ2-2; unclear D gene. V was clipped by 1 base and J by 0 bases, with 12 bases between them. Germline values: CDR1 SEHNR, CDR2 FQNEAQ (reference sequence). CDR3 size: 17 residues. The CDR3 bases are TGTGCCAGCAGCTTAGAGAGGACGGCTACGAACACCGGGGAGCTGTTTTTT. Protein: CASSLERTATNTGELFF.